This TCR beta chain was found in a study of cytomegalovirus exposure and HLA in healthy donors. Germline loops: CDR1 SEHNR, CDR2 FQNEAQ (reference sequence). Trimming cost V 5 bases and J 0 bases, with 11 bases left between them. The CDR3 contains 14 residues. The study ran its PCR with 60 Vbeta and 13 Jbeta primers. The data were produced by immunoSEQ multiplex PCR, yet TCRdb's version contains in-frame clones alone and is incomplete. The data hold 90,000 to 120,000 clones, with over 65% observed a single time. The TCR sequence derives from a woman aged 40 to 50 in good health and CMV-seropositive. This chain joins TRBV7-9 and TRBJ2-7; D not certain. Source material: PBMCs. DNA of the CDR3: TGTGCCAGCAGCGCGACTCCGAGCTCCTACGAGCAGTACTTC. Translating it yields CASSATPSSYEQYF.